One sample yielded the 9 T cell receptor beta chains listed below, sequenced in a study of blood T cell repertoires in COVID-19 (TCRdb year 2020). Library creation used the immunoSEQ multiplex PCR assay. TCRdb mirrors the immuneACCESS table, restricted to in-frame sequences. Some clones are absent from its copies; in checked studies, under half trace to an unresolved V gene, and the reason for the others is unknown. A total of roughly 80,000 clones appear in this sample, more than 75% of them only once. The ten largest clones add up to roughly 12% of the sample. The specimen sequenced was peripheral blood. The receptors shown here come from a human donor in a cohort sampled during active COVID-19.

V gene TRBV5-6 combines with J gene TRBJ1-1; no clear D. This CDR3 contains 13 residues. The ends were cut back, 1 base at V and 0 bases at J, with 4 bases in the middle. Looked up from germline, CDR1 is SGHDT and CDR2 is YYEEEE. Written as DNA, the CDR3 is TGTGCCAGCAGCTTGTCGTTGAACACTGAAGCTTTCTTT. It codes for CASSLSLNTEAFF.

The chain couples TRBV7-3 to TRBJ1-1; no reliable D call. The CDR3 has 13 amino acids. The V gene lost 5 bases and the J gene lost 4 bases, with 11 bases spanning the gap. CDR1 and CDR2 (germline): SGHTA, FQGTGA. CDR3 protein: CASSGREGTEAFF. CDR3 coding DNA: TGTGCCAGCAGCGGCCGTGAGGGCACTGAAGCTTTCTTT.

This clone was detected once. This chain connects TRBV7-2 to TRBJ2-7; 9 positions agree with TRBD1. Trimming at V came to 1 base and at J to 9 bases, leaving 1 base not matched to a gene. Germline V lookup: CDR1 SGHTA, CDR2 FQGNSA. The CDR3 runs to 12 residues. CDR3 nucleotides: TGTGCCAGCAGCTTAGAGGACAGGGGGCAGTACTTC. Translating gives CASSLEDRGQYF.

The chain carries TRBV5-6 and TRBJ2-7; 12 nucleotides align to TRBD2. V shed 3 bases and J 7 bases; nucleotides not matched to a gene: 5. This CDR3 spans 14 amino acids. The germline gives CDR1 SGHDT, CDR2 YYEEEE. For the CDR3, the DNA is TGTGCCAGCAGCTCGACTAGCGGGGGACGGGAGCAGTACTTC. Amino acids: CASSSTSGGREQYF. The whole variable domain, remainder taken from reference TRBV5-6 and TRBJ2-7, is DAGVTQSPTHLIKTRGQQVTLRCSPKSGHDTVSWYQQALGQGPQFIFQYYEEEERQRGNFPDRFSGHQFPNYSSELNVNALLLGDSALYLCASSSTSGGREQYFGPGTRLTVT.

The V and J genes are TRBV18 and TRBJ2-7; maybe TRBD1 (6 bases). Trimming left V 5 bases short and J 6 bases short, with 20 bases between. The CDR3 is 15 residues long. Germline CDR1 reads KGHSH; CDR2 reads LQKENI. CDR3 DNA sequence: TGTGCCAGCTCAATAGGACAGATCTCTACTCGCGAGCAGTACTTC. Residues: CASSIGQISTREQYF.

The chain uses TRBV15 and TRBJ1-5, with TRBD1 identical over 8 bases. V shed 3 bases, J shed 1 base, and the junction held 8 bases outside the gene matches. CDR1 and CDR2 from the germline V gene are LNHNV and YYDKDF (reference sequence). The CDR3 length is 17 residues. As DNA, the CDR3 is TGTGCCACCAGCAGTCTACGGGACAGGAAAAGCAATCAGCCCCAGCATTTT. Translating it yields CATSSLRDRKSNQPQHF.

The sample holds a few counts of this clone. The CDR3 loop is CASSLSGQGVNEKLFF. In DNA form, the CDR3 reads TGTGCCAGCAGTTTATCAGGACAGGGCGTAAATGAAAAACTGTTTTTT. The rearrangement joins TRBV28 to TRBJ1-4; 8 bases match TRBD1. V lost 1 base, J lost 5 bases, and 6 bases stayed unmatched. CDR3 length: 16 amino acids. Germline CDR1 MDHEN, CDR2 SYDVKM. Combining the CDR3 with reference TRBV28 and TRBJ1-4 gives the whole variable domain DVKVTQSSRYLVKRTGEKVFLECVQDMDHENMFWYRQDPGLGLRLIYFSYDVKMKEKGDIPEGYSVSREKKERFSLILESASTNQTSMYLCASSLSGQGVNEKLFFGSGTQLSVL.

This chain links TRBV9 with TRBJ2-3; 10 nucleotides align to TRBD2. V dropped 4 bases and J dropped 3; count of bases not matched to a gene: 11. Germline values: CDR1 SGDLS, CDR2 YYNGEE. This CDR3 is built from 17 residues. CDR3 sequence: CASSQEESGRGTDTQYF. The DNA of the CDR3 is TGTGCCAGCAGCCAAGAGGAGAGCGGGAGGGGAACAGATACGCAGTATTTT. The variable domain in full, with the rest retrieved from reference TRBV9 and TRBJ2-3, is DSGVTQTPKHLITATGQRVTLRCSPRSGDLSVYWYQQSLDQGLQFLIQYYNGEERAKGNILERFSAQQFPDLHSELNLSSLELGDSALYFCASSQEESGRGTDTQYFGPGTRLTVL.

This chain links TRBV5-1 with TRBJ2-1; 7 bases are a match to TRBD2. The length of the CDR3 is 16 residues. Per germline, CDR1 SGHRS and CDR2 YFSETQ. V lost 0 bases and J lost 8; bases outside the gene matches: 11. CDR3 amino acids: CASSLGPAGASDEQFF. As DNA, the CDR3 is TGCGCCAGCAGCTTGGGCCCGGCGGGAGCATCCGATGAGCAGTTCTTC.